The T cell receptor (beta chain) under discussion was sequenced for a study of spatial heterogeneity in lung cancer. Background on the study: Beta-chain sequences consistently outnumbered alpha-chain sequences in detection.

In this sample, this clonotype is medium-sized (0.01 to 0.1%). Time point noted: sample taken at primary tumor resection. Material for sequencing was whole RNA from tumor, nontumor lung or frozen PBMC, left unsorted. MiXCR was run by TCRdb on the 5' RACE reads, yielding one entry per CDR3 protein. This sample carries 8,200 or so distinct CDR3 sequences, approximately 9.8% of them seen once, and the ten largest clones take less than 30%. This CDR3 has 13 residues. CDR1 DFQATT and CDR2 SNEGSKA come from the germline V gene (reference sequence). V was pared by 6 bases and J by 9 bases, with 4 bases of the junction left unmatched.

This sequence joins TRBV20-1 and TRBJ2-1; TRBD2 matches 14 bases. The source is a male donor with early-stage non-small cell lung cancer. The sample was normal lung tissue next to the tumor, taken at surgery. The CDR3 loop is CSAPTSGRGEQFF. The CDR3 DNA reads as TGCAGTGCCCCGACTAGCGGGAGGGGTGAGCAGTTCTTC.